This TCR beta chain was identified during a study of PD-L1 blockade in urothelial cancer. Study as a whole: The analyses of blood took place 3 weeks (second dose) and 6 weeks after treatment start.

Time point noted: peripheral blood 6 weeks after treatment start. This clone was recorded once. This CDR3 spans 13 amino acids. V lost 3 bases and J 3 bases, leaving 8 bases between the germline ends. The germline gives CDR1 SGHTA, CDR2 FQGNSA. Produced via immunoSEQ multiplex PCR; TCRdb's table is partial and in-frame only. Of roughly 51,000 clones in the sample, about 85% are singletons; the top ten hold 1.5% to 2%. The genes are TRBV7-2 and TRBJ1-1; D is undetermined. The TCR comes from a man over 45 with urothelial cancer. The sequencing here drew on PBMCs, taken around atezolizumab (anti-PD-L1) treatment. The CDR3 loop reads CASSFGMYTEAFF. In nucleotides, the CDR3 is TGTGCCAGCAGCTTCGGGATGTACACTGAAGCTTTCTTT.